One and the same sample provided the 28 T cell receptor beta chains below, sequenced in a study of identical twins. MiXCR, run by TCRdb on the 5' RACE reads, gives a single entry per CDR3 protein. The sample carries roughly 480,000 distinct CDR3 sequences, approximately 24% recorded once. Separately, the same data were catalogued under a study of T cells expressing NK-cell markers.

What was sequenced was CD4+ T cells sorted from blood. These receptors all stem from a young woman in good health.

The V and J genes are TRBV5-1 and TRBJ2-7, with 7 positions matching TRBD1. CDR1 is SGHRS, CDR2 YFSETQ, per germline. With V trimmed by 0 bases and J by 5 bases, 8 bases remained unmatched. The CDR3 has 15 residues. For the CDR3, the DNA is TGCGCCAGCAGCTTGGCGACAGGGCCCGGGGACGAGCAGTACTTC. Its translation: CASSLATGPGDEQYF.

This chain joins TRBV3-1 and TRBJ2-1; D remains unclear. CDR3 size: 16 residues. Trimming stripped 1 base from V and 0 bases from J, with 10 bases between. Germline CDR1 LGHDT, CDR2 YNNKEL (reference sequence). The DNA for the CDR3 is TGTGCCAGCAGCCAAGTGCTAACGAGCTCCTACAATGAGCAGTTCTTC. Protein product: CASSQVLTSSYNEQFF.

The chain couples TRBV6-5 to TRBJ2-1; TRBD2 matches 11 bases. Unmatched junction bases numbered 8, after V lost 0 bases and J lost 7 bases. Germline CDR1 MNHEY, CDR2 SVGAGI. The CDR3 sequence is 17 residues long. In DNA form, the CDR3 reads TGTGCCAGCAGTTACTCCGGGCTAGCGGGAGGATATAATGAGCAGTTCTTC. This codes for CASSYSGLAGGYNEQFF.

The chain links TRBV5-1 to TRBJ2-1; 7 positions agree with TRBD1. This CDR3 is 14 amino acids long. Trimming removed 2 bases from V and 6 bases from J; junction bases left unmatched: 5. Looked up from germline, CDR1 is SGHRS and CDR2 is YFSETQ. The chain's CDR3 is CASSFDRAVNEQFF. The CDR3 bases are TGCGCCAGCAGCTTTGACAGGGCGGTCAATGAGCAGTTCTTC.

This clonotype was observed a handful of times. The chain links TRBV3-1 to TRBJ2-5; 8 nucleotides line up with TRBD2. V dropped 4 bases and J dropped 3; count of bases not matched to a gene: 10. CDR3 length equals 16 residues. Germline-derived CDR1 and CDR2 are LGHDT and YNNKEL (reference sequence). CDR3 residues: CASSPTLSSGKETQYF. CDR3 in DNA: TGTGCCAGCAGCCCTACCTTGAGTAGCGGGAAAGAGACCCAGTACTTC.

The chain links TRBV5-1 to TRBJ2-5; 10 nucleotides align to TRBD2. In germline, CDR1 is SGHRS, CDR2 YFSETQ. The CDR3 sequence is 15 residues long. J was trimmed by 3 bases and V by 1 base; bases with no gene match: 3. CDR3 DNA: TGCGCCAGCAGCTTGTTTCTAGCGGGGGAAGAGACCCAGTACTTC. Amino acids: CASSLFLAGEETQYF.

This clonotype was observed a few times. The chain links TRBV5-1 to TRBJ2-2, with D possibly being TRBD1 (6 bases). The germline V gene has CDR1 SGHRS and CDR2 YFSETQ. Trimming cost V 7 bases and J 4 bases, with 17 bases left between them. The CDR3 sequence is 15 residues long. The CDR3 region is CASGSQGLGTGELFF. DNA for the CDR3: TGCGCCAGCGGATCCCAGGGGTTGGGCACCGGGGAGCTGTTTTTT. Full variable domain (remainder filled in from reference TRBV5-1 and TRBJ2-2): KAGVTQTPRYLIKTRGQQVTLSCSPISGHRSVSWYQQTPGQGLQFLFEYFSETQRNKGNFPGRFSGRQFSNSRSEMNVSTLELGDSALYLCASGSQGLGTGELFFGEGSRLTVL.

This sequence joins TRBV29-1 and TRBJ2-3; 10 nucleotides line up with TRBD1. Germline loops: CDR1 SQVTM, CDR2 ANQGSEA. Trimming removed 6 bases from V and 6 bases from J; junction bases left unmatched: 6. The CDR3 runs to 13 residues. The CDR3 loop reads CSVRQGAGDTQYF. The CDR3 DNA sequence: TGCAGCGTCCGACAGGGGGCGGGGGATACGCAGTATTTT.

The rearrangement links TRBV10-3 to TRBJ2-1; a weak D match, TRBD1 (6 bases). This CDR3 has 13 amino acids. The germline V gene encodes CDR1 ENHRY and CDR2 SYGVKD. V shed 6 bases and J shed 8 bases, with 14 bases lying between them. The CDR3 nucleotides read TGTGCCATCAGGCCTGGGGGCCCCGATGAGCAGTTCTTC. Translated, it gives CAIRPGGPDEQFF.

The V and J genes are TRBV27 and TRBJ2-7; D is possibly TRBD2 (6 bases). CDR1 is MNHEY and CDR2 is SMNVEV in the germline V gene (reference sequence). Trimming removed 3 bases from V and 3 bases from J, with 18 bases in between. The CDR3 sequence is 16 residues long. The CDR3 loop is CASSFSPAGLGYEQYF. The CDR3 nucleotides are TGTGCCAGCAGTTTTTCCCCCGCGGGACTCGGCTACGAGCAGTACTTC.

The chain uses TRBV10-2 and TRBJ2-1; 8 positions agree with TRBD2. V shed 6 bases, J shed 5 bases, and the junction held 9 bases outside the gene matches. This CDR3 region has 15 residues. Germline V gene sequence: CDR1 WSHSY, CDR2 SAAADI. The CDR3 DNA reads TGCGCCAGCAGCCCGGGGGGGGAGGGAAACAATGAGCAGTTCTTC. Protein: CASSPGGEGNNEQFF.

This chain uses TRBV3-1 with TRBJ2-5, with 8 bases lining up with TRBD1. The CDR3 sequence is 17 residues long. Germline V gene lookup returns CDR1 LGHDT and CDR2 YNNKEL (reference sequence). The V segment lost 3 bases and the J segment 5 bases; nucleotides outside the gene matches: 14. The CDR3 DNA sequence: TGTGCCAGCAGCCACAATGGACAGGGCAGGAGGAGGGAGACCCAGTACTTC. Protein sequence: CASSHNGQGRRRETQYF.

CDR3 DNA: TGTGCCAGCAGCCCCAGGGTGCAGTTGCCTAGCAGACTGTTTTTT. This translates into CASSPRVQLPSRLFF. This chain uses TRBV6-1 with TRBJ1-4, with TRBD1 as a possible D gene (5 bases). Germline values: CDR1 MNHNS, CDR2 SASEGT. V dropped 6 bases and J dropped 13 bases, with 24 bases sitting between them. This CDR3 spans 15 amino acids.

The V call is TRBV5-1, the J call TRBJ2-3; possible D gene TRBD2, 6 bases. Germline V gives CDR1 SGHRS, CDR2 YFSETQ. V was clipped by 9 bases and J by 0 bases, with 14 bases between them. The CDR3 is 14 amino acids. The CDR3 sequence is CATGGGVSTDTQYF. CDR3 DNA sequence: TGCGCCACCGGGGGAGGTGTGAGCACAGATACGCAGTATTTT.

This chain connects TRBV7-9 to TRBJ2-7, with 12 bases lining up with TRBD2. J gave up 0 bases and V 5 bases, and 5 bases lay outside the gene matches. Germline lookup yields CDR1 SEHNR and CDR2 FQNEAQ (reference sequence). This CDR3 region has 16 residues. The chain's CDR3 is CASSPTSGGTSYEQYF. The DNA for the CDR3 is TGTGCCAGCAGCCCTACTAGCGGGGGGACCTCCTACGAGCAGTACTTC.

CDR3 in DNA: TGTGCCAGCAGTGAAGAGCTACGGAACACCGGGGAGCTGTTTTTT. Amino acids: CASSEELRNTGELFF. The chain employs TRBV2 and TRBJ2-2; no definite D call. Germline CDR1 reads SNHLY; CDR2 reads FYNNEI. The CDR3 is made up of 15 amino acids. Trimming left V 1 base short and J 1 base short, with 7 bases between.

The CDR3 protein is CASSQDQSTSRFF. In DNA form, the CDR3 reads TGTGCCAGCAGCCAAGATCAGAGTACGAGCCGGTTCTTC. The genes are TRBV4-2 and TRBJ2-1, with D hard to call. The CDR3 extends over 13 amino acids. Trimming took off 0 bases at V and 15 bases at J, with 15 bases between the two ends. Germline V gene sequence: CDR1 LGHNA, CDR2 YNFKEQ.

The rearrangement links TRBV18 to TRBJ2-3, with D perhaps matching TRBD2 (6 bases). V gave up 3 bases and J gave up 7 bases, with 11 bases separating them. Germline-derived CDR1 and CDR2 are KGHSH and LQKENI. The CDR3 spans 13 residues. The CDR3 nucleotides are TGTGCCAGCTCACCGGAGGGCGGGAATACGCAGTATTTT. Amino acids: CASSPEGGNTQYF.

This clonotype was counted between two and nine times. The chain is built from TRBV27 and TRBJ1-1, with 11 positions matching TRBD1. CDR1 and CDR2 from the germline V gene are MNHEY and SMNVEV (reference sequence). The junction had 4 bases not matched to a gene; V was cut back by 8 bases and J by 5 bases. CDR3 length: 13 amino acids. The CDR3 region is CASWRDRGTEAFF. CDR3 in DNA: TGTGCCAGCTGGAGGGACAGGGGGACTGAAGCTTTCTTT.

This clonotype was seen many times. V is TRBV12-3 or TRBV12-4 and J is TRBJ2-5, with D possibly being TRBD2 (5 bases). This CDR3 has 13 residues. With 3 bases removed from V and 5 bases from J, the gap between germline ends came to 10 bases. The CDR3 spells CASSFGVGETQYF. CDR3 DNA sequence: TGTGCCAGCAGTTTCGGGGTAGGGGAGACCCAGTACTTC.

This chain joins TRBV2 and TRBJ2-1; TRBD2 matches at 11 bases. The ends lost 5 bases at V and 10 bases at J; junction bases unmatched: 7. CDR1 is SNHLY and CDR2 is FYNNEI in the germline V gene. CDR3 length equals 14 residues. In nucleotides, the CDR3 is TGTGCCAGCAGTCAAGGGCTAGCGGGAGGAGAGCAGTTCTTC. Translating gives CASSQGLAGGEQFF.

The rearrangement uses TRBV7-9 and TRBJ1-2, with a tentative D call TRBD1 (6 bases). Germline lookup yields CDR1 SEHNR and CDR2 FQNEAQ (reference sequence). CDR3 length equals 15 residues. V lost 5 bases to trimming and J lost 4 bases, with 17 bases between them. This CDR3 reads CASSLGAHRGYGYTF. CDR3 nucleotides: TGTGCCAGCAGCCTGGGGGCCCACCGCGGCTATGGCTACACCTTC.

J is TRBJ1-4 and V is TRBV5-5, with 7 positions matching TRBD1. The V gene's germline CDR1 is SGHKS and CDR2 YYEKEE (reference sequence). The V segment lost 2 bases and the J segment 7 bases; nucleotides outside the gene matches: 5. The CDR3 runs 14 residues. In DNA form, the CDR3 reads TGTGCCAGCAGCTTCGCGGACAGGCGTGAAAAACTGTTTTTT. It encodes CASSFADRREKLFF.

The chain couples TRBV20-1 to TRBJ1-2; possibly TRBD1 for D (5 bases). CDR1 is DFQATT and CDR2 is SNEGSKA in the germline V gene (reference sequence). The CDR3 consists of 12 residues. V was cut by 4 bases and J by 7 bases, with 13 bases left in between. The CDR3 nucleotides are TGCAGTGCTAAACCCCAGGGAAGTGGCTACACCTTC. Translated, it gives CSAKPQGSGYTF.

Comments on this clonotype: One end of the junction is discordant with germline, which a read error may explain. DNA for the CDR3: TGTGCCAGCAGCCTAGCGGGCTGGGGCGATCAGCCCCAGCATTTT. Encoded protein: CASSLAGWGDQPQHF. The chain combines TRBV7-2 with TRBJ1-5, with a possible D match to TRBD1 (5 bases). The CDR3 sequence is 15 residues long. CDR1 is SGHTA, CDR2 FQGNSA, per germline.

The chain uses TRBV3-1 and TRBJ2-3; no definite D call. Trimming pared 0 bases from V and 8 bases from J, leaving 6 bases between. CDR3 length: 12 residues. Germline lookup yields CDR1 LGHDT and CDR2 YNNKEL (reference sequence). CDR3 loop: CASSQESATQYF. The CDR3 DNA is TGTGCCAGCAGCCAAGAAAGCGCTACGCAGTATTTT.

V usage is TRBV7-2 and J usage is TRBJ2-7; D call uncertain. This CDR3 has 14 amino acids. The ends were cut back, 4 bases at V and 0 bases at J, with 10 bases in the middle. CDR1 SGHTA and CDR2 FQGNSA come from the germline V gene. The CDR3: CASSSTYGSYEQYF. The CDR3 DNA reads as TGTGCCAGCAGCTCGACATACGGCTCCTACGAGCAGTACTTC.

V usage is TRBV12-3 or TRBV12-4 and J usage is TRBJ2-1; D not resolved. This CDR3 contains 14 residues. With 3 bases removed from V and 9 bases from J, the gap between germline ends came to 15 bases. CDR3 coding DNA: TGTGCCAGCAGTTTTATAGGCTCCATGGGTGAGCAGTTCTTC. This sequence encodes CASSFIGSMGEQFF.